One and the same sample provided the 27 T cell receptor beta chains below, sequenced in a study of cytomegalovirus exposure and HLA in healthy donors. PCR used 60 Vbeta primers and 13 Jbeta primers. Clones were read by immunoSEQ multiplex PCR, and TCRdb kept only the in-frame ones, dropping some. The profile shows some 130,000 clones, 76% of them singletons. Sequencing used PBMCs. Source of these receptors: a female donor in good health and CMV-seropositive.

The chain joins TRBV18 to TRBJ2-1, with D perhaps TRBD2 (5 bases). The CDR3 contains 15 residues. V shed 6 bases and J shed 9 bases, with 21 bases lying between them. Germline lookup yields CDR1 KGHSH and CDR2 LQKENI. CDR3 amino acids: CASSSLLGNPSEQFF. Written as DNA, the CDR3 is TGTGCCAGCTCCTCCCTACTAGGGAACCCGTCTGAGCAGTTCTTC.

This clone is a singleton in its sample. The chain couples TRBV5-4 to TRBJ2-5; 10 bases agree with TRBD2. The V gene's germline CDR1 is SGHNT and CDR2 YYREEE (reference sequence). The ends lost 4 bases at V and 7 bases at J; junction bases unmatched: 10. The length of the CDR3 is 15 residues. CDR3 bases: TGTGCCAGCAGCCCTTGGAGCGGGAGGGATGGGACCCAGTACTTC. Translating gives CASSPWSGRDGTQYF.

V and J are TRBV11-2 and TRBJ2-4; 9 nucleotides match TRBD2. The V and J ends lost 2 bases and 0 bases, in that order; junction bases with no gene match: 5. CDR1 is SGHAT and CDR2 is FQNNGV in the germline V gene. This CDR3 is built from 17 residues. The CDR3 reads CASSLRSSGKAKNIQYF. The CDR3 coding sequence is TGTGCCAGCAGCTTACGCTCTAGCGGGAAAGCCAAAAACATTCAGTACTTC.

In regard to this clone: At one end, the junction sequence differs from germline, possibly due to a read error. The CDR3 DNA is TGTGCCAGCAGTTCAATCGCGACAGGGGGTCACTTC. It yields the protein CASSSIATGGHF. The J gene is TRBJ2-7, the V gene TRBV28; 9 bases agree with TRBD1. Per germline, CDR1 MDHEN and CDR2 SYDVKM. The CDR3 has 12 amino acids.

The V gene is TRBV5-4, the J gene TRBJ2-1, with TRBD1 matching 7 bases. After removal of 4 bases from V and 5 bases from J, the junction contained 3 bases not matched to a gene. CDR3 size: 13 residues. The V gene's germline CDR1 is SGHNT and CDR2 YYREEE (reference sequence). The DNA for the CDR3 is TGTGCCAGCAGCGTAACAGGGGACAATGAGCAGTTCTTC. Encoded protein: CASSVTGDNEQFF.

This clone came up a few times. The V gene is TRBV7-3, the J gene TRBJ2-1; 12 bases align to TRBD2. The CDR3 consists of 15 residues. Germline values: CDR1 SGHTA, CDR2 FQGTGA. The ends lost 5 bases at V and 6 bases at J; junction bases unmatched: 5. CDR3 residues: CASSPSSGRANEQFF. The CDR3 bases are TGTGCCAGCAGCCCCTCTAGCGGGAGGGCCAATGAGCAGTTCTTC. Drawing the rest from reference TRBV7-3 and TRBJ2-1, the complete variable domain is GAGVSQTPSNKVTEKGKYVELRCDPISGHTALYWYRQSLGQGPEFLIYFQGTGAADDSGLPNDRFFAVRPEGSVSTLKIQRTERGDSAVYLCASSPSSGRANEQFFGPGTRLTVL.

V gene TRBV29-1 combines with J gene TRBJ2-7, with D tentatively TRBD2 (5 bases). Germline CDR1 is SQVTM and CDR2 is ANQGSEA. The CDR3 loop spans 11 amino acids. The V gene lost 7 bases and the J gene lost 4 bases, with 11 bases spanning the gap. Here the CDR3 reads CSAEDLYEQYF. The CDR3 DNA follows: TGCAGCGCCGAGGACTTGTACGAGCAGTACTTC.

There are a few counts of this clone. The chain employs TRBV7-6 and TRBJ2-4; a weak D match, TRBD2 (6 bases). Between the trimmed V and J ends, which lost 5 bases and 1 base, there was a span of 12 bases. CDR3 length: 15 residues. Germline lookup yields CDR1 SGHVS and CDR2 FNYEAQ. Here the CDR3 DNA reads TGTGCCAGCAGCCCTGTAGGAGGGGCCAAAAACATTCAGTACTTC. It yields the protein CASSPVGGAKNIQYF.

V usage is TRBV5-1 and J usage is TRBJ2-3; D is possibly TRBD1 (6 bases). CDR1 and CDR2 (germline): SGHRS, YFSETQ. The CDR3 loop spans 18 amino acids. Trimming removed 0 bases from V and 0 bases from J, with 17 bases in between. The CDR3 protein is CASSLDGQLRLSTDTQYF. The CDR3 DNA sequence: TGCGCCAGCAGCTTGGATGGACAGCTCCGCCTTAGCACAGATACGCAGTATTTT.

This chain uses TRBV4-1 with TRBJ2-1; perhaps TRBD1 as D (8 bases). CDR3 length equals 16 residues. The V and J ends lost 4 bases and 8 bases respectively, with 21 bases between them. CDR1 is MGHRA and CDR2 is YSYEKL in the germline V gene. CDR3 sequence (DNA): TGCGCCAGCAGCCTACGAGCGGGACAGGAGATAGATGAGCAGTTCTTC. Translation gives CASSLRAGQEIDEQFF.

This chain uses TRBV4-2 with TRBJ1-1; 9 bases map to TRBD1. The CDR3 extends over 15 amino acids. Per the germline V gene, CDR1 is LGHNA and CDR2 is YNFKEQ. Trimming at V came to 4 bases and at J to 1 base, leaving 4 bases not matched to a gene. CDR3 nucleotides: TGTGCCAGCAGCCCCATGGACAGGGGGAACACTGAAGCTTTCTTT. This sequence encodes CASSPMDRGNTEAFF.

The chain joins TRBV2 to TRBJ1-2; D is perhaps TRBD1 (5 bases). CDR1 SNHLY and CDR2 FYNNEI come from the germline V gene. V lost 4 bases to trimming and J lost 4 bases, with 10 bases between them. The CDR3 extends over 13 amino acids. CDR3 sequence reads: CASSAQGIYGYTF. CDR3 sequence (DNA): TGTGCCAGCAGTGCCCAGGGAATCTATGGCTACACCTTC. Using reference TRBV2 and TRBJ1-2 for the parts outside the CDR3, the full variable domain is EPEVTQTPSHQVTQMGQEVILRCVPISNHLYFYWYRQILGQKVEFLVSFYNNEISEKSEIFDDQFSVERPDGSNFTLKIRSTKLEDSAMYFCASSAQGIYGYTFGSGTRLTVV.

The rearrangement uses TRBV9 and TRBJ1-6, with TRBD1 identical over 9 bases. The CDR3 contains 16 residues. Germline V gene sequence: CDR1 SGDLS, CDR2 YYNGEE. Trimming cost V 0 bases and J 7 bases; bases outside gene matches: 5. CDR3 DNA sequence: TGTGCCAGCAGCGTAGGGGACAGGGTTCTAAATTCACCCCTCCACTTT. Encoded protein: CASSVGDRVLNSPLHF.

This clone was counted between two and nine times. J is TRBJ2-1 and V is TRBV16; 7 positions agree with TRBD1. The CDR3 spans 15 residues. Unmatched junction bases numbered 9, after V lost 2 bases and J lost 8 bases. Germline loops: CDR1 KGHSY, CDR2 FQNENV. The CDR3: CASSQRDSRRDEQFF. The CDR3 DNA is TGTGCCAGCAGCCAAAGGGACAGCCGTAGGGATGAGCAGTTCTTC.

The table lists this clone with a count of one. The chain joins TRBV6-1 to TRBJ2-5; no clear D. Per the germline V gene, CDR1 is MNHNS and CDR2 is SASEGT. This CDR3 has 14 amino acids. Trimming took off 5 bases at V and 2 bases at J, with 12 bases between the two ends. The CDR3 coding sequence is TGTGCCAGCAGTACTCGGGTCCTTCAAGAGACCCAGTACTTC. Translated: CASSTRVLQETQYF.

The table lists this clone with a few counts. This chain joins TRBV18 and TRBJ1-4, with D maybe TRBD1 (5 bases). Trimming took 6 bases from V and 4 from J, leaving 15 bases between them. The germline V gene has CDR1 KGHSH and CDR2 LQKENI. CDR3 size: 15 residues. The CDR3 DNA is TGTGCCAGCTCCCAAAGCCAGGGTCATAATGAAAAACTGTTTTTT. This codes for CASSQSQGHNEKLFF.

This clone was observed a handful of times. J is TRBJ2-7 and V is TRBV10-3; perhaps TRBD2 as D (7 bases). V lost 7 bases and J lost 2, with 15 bases in between. CDR3 length equals 14 residues. CDR1 ENHRY and CDR2 SYGVKD come from the germline V gene. CDR3 DNA sequence: TGTGCCATCACGACCGGGGGGCCCACCTACGAGCAGTACTTC. Encoded protein: CAITTGGPTYEQYF.

The chain has TRBV5-1 and TRBJ2-3; weak D call: TRBD1 (5 bases). Trimming took off 4 bases at V and 5 bases at J, with 20 bases between the two ends. CDR1 is SGHRS and CDR2 is YFSETQ in the germline V gene. The CDR3 is 16 amino acids. The CDR3 reads CASSPARQGRGDTQYF. CDR3 bases: TGCGCCAGCAGCCCAGCCAGGCAGGGAAGGGGAGATACGCAGTATTTT. The full variable domain, rest sourced from reference TRBV5-1 and TRBJ2-3, is KAGVTQTPRYLIKTRGQQVTLSCSPISGHRSVSWYQQTPGQGLQFLFEYFSETQRNKGNFPGRFSGRQFSNSRSEMNVSTLELGDSALYLCASSPARQGRGDTQYFGPGTRLTVL.

The chain recombines TRBV25-1 with TRBJ2-7; 7 nucleotides agree with TRBD1. V lost 4 bases and J lost 1; bases outside the gene matches: 4. The CDR3 has 14 residues. CDR1 and CDR2 (germline): MGHDK, SYGVNS. The CDR3 nucleotides are TGTGCCAGCAGTGCTCGGACAGGATCCTACGAGCAGTACTTC. Translation: CASSARTGSYEQYF.

The rearrangement links TRBV2 to TRBJ1-6, with D possibly TRBD1 on 6 matching bases. V gave up 3 bases and J gave up 0 bases, with 6 bases separating them. This CDR3 is 15 amino acids long. Germline V CDR1 and CDR2: SNHLY, FYNNEI. In DNA form, the CDR3 reads TGTGCCAGCAGTGACAGGGGCTCCTATAATTCACCCCTCCACTTT. Translating it yields CASSDRGSYNSPLHF.

The chain joins TRBV9 to TRBJ1-2; D gene uncertain. Trimming took 1 base from V and 2 from J, leaving 9 bases between them. Germline V gives CDR1 SGDLS, CDR2 YYNGEE. CDR3 length: 14 amino acids. In DNA, the CDR3 is TGTGCCAGCAGCGTATCGAGAGCGAACTATGGCTACACCTTC. Translating gives CASSVSRANYGYTF.

This clone was counted a single time. The rearrangement links TRBV18 to TRBJ2-1; TRBD2 agrees at 13 bases. The CDR3 totals 16 residues. V trimming: 3 bases; J trimming: 8 bases; junction bases outside the gene matches: 7. Germline V lookup: CDR1 KGHSH, CDR2 LQKENI. This chain's CDR3 is CASSPPGTSGTDEQFF. The CDR3 bases are TGTGCCAGCTCACCTCCCGGGACTAGCGGGACGGATGAGCAGTTCTTC.

V is TRBV15 and J is TRBJ2-7; the D is unclear. Germline-derived CDR1 and CDR2 are LNHNV and YYDKDF (reference sequence). The CDR3 runs to 15 residues. V was pared by 0 bases and J by 6 bases, with 15 bases between. The CDR3 DNA is TGTGCCACCAGCAGAGAATGGGCAGGCTACGGCGAGCAGTACTTC. Translating it yields CATSREWAGYGEQYF.

V and J are TRBV19 and TRBJ2-7; D might be TRBD1 (6 bases). V gave up 7 bases and J gave up 0 bases, with 13 bases separating them. The CDR3 runs 14 residues. Germline V gene data show CDR1 as LNHDA and CDR2 as SQIVND (reference sequence). CDR3 in amino acids: CASTWGRNSYEQYF. Written as DNA, the CDR3 is TGTGCCAGTACTTGGGGGCGGAACTCCTACGAGCAGTACTTC. The whole variable domain, filled in from reference TRBV19 and TRBJ2-7, reads DGGITQSPKYLFRKEGQNVTLSCEQNLNHDAMYWYRQDPGQGLRLIYYSQIVNDFQKGDIAEGYSVSREKKESFPLTVTSAQKNPTAFYLCASTWGRNSYEQYFGPGTRLTVT.

The chain links TRBV19 to TRBJ2-1, with 11 nucleotides matching TRBD2. The CDR3 is 15 amino acids. Trimming removed 3 bases from V and 5 bases from J; junction bases left unmatched: 3. The germline V gene has CDR1 LNHDA and CDR2 SQIVND (reference sequence). The CDR3 protein is CASSIFSGGDNEQFF. DNA of the CDR3: TGTGCCAGTAGTATTTTTAGCGGGGGGGACAATGAGCAGTTCTTC.

This chain uses TRBV6-4 with TRBJ1-2; 11 nucleotides agree with TRBD1. The CDR3 spans 18 residues. CDR1 MRHNA and CDR2 SNTAGT come from the germline V gene. J gave up 8 bases and V 4 bases, and 18 bases lay outside the gene matches. This CDR3 reads CASSVEAGQGASSYGYTF. CDR3 nucleotide sequence: TGTGCCAGCAGTGTAGAAGCAGGACAGGGGGCTTCGTCTTACGGCTACACCTTC.

V gene TRBV6-1 combines with J gene TRBJ1-2; 8 bases match TRBD1. The V gene end was trimmed by 8 bases and the J gene end by 5 bases; junction bases not matched to a gene: 7. Per germline, CDR1 MNHNS and CDR2 SASEGT. CDR3 length: 13 amino acids. The CDR3 DNA is TGTGCCAGCGCTAACAGGGGGGGTTATGGCTACACCTTC. Translation: CASANRGGYGYTF.